These 13 T cell receptor beta chains originate from one sample sequenced in a study of T cell responses to AZD1222 COVID-19 vaccine (dated by TCRdb to 2020 to 2023). The time point label, read with the paper, signifies: about 28 days (+/-7) after the second vaccine dose. The intended sense of this specimen's treatment or condition label: meningococcal conjugate vaccine given as trial control. Library preparation was by the immunoSEQ multiplex PCR assay. The table was pulled from immuneACCESS by TCRdb, which kept in-frame rearrangements only. Such tables lose some clones; where checked, under half of the loss comes from unresolved V genes, and the rest has no known cause. The table for this sample lists 65,000 to 80,000 clones; roughly 91% of them were counted only once. The ten most abundant clones make up 4% to 5% of the sample. Sequenced here: peripheral blood, sampled 28 days after the second dose of the MenACWY control vaccine. The receptor set was obtained from an adult who received the MenACWY meningococcal vaccine as a control.

This chain joins TRBV6-2 or TRBV6-3 and TRBJ1-5; the match to TRBD1 covers 8 bases. The germline V gene has CDR1 MNHEY and CDR2 SVGEGT. The CDR3 totals 14 residues. Trimming removed 6 bases from V and 5 bases from J; junction bases left unmatched: 6. CDR3 nucleotide sequence: TGTGCCAGCAGCTGGACAGGGCAGGATCAGCCCCAGCATTTT. The encoded protein is CASSWTGQDQPQHF.

CDR3 sequence: CASSLGVAGVSTQYF. The CDR3 DNA follows: TGTGCCAGCAGTTTGGGGGTAGCGGGAGTTAGTACGCAGTATTTT. The chain has TRBV28 and TRBJ2-3, with 9 bases aligning to TRBD2. The CDR3 sequence is 15 residues long. V trimming: 3 bases; J trimming: 8 bases; junction bases outside the gene matches: 9. Germline V lookup: CDR1 MDHEN, CDR2 SYDVKM.

The chain employs TRBV10-3 and TRBJ2-5, with TRBD2 matching over 8 bases. The length of the CDR3 is 14 residues. The germline CDR1 and CDR2 sequences are ENHRY and SYGVKD. Trimming cost V 7 bases and J 7 bases; bases outside gene matches: 11. CDR3 bases: TGTGCCATCACCCCTCGAGCGGGGGAGGGGACCCAGTACTTC. It translates to CAITPRAGEGTQYF.

The chain uses TRBV7-8 and TRBJ1-3; no firm D call. CDR1 SGHVS and CDR2 FQNEAQ come from the germline V gene. Between the trimmed V and J ends, which lost 8 bases and 0 bases, there was a span of 17 bases. The CDR3 extends over 16 amino acids. In DNA, the CDR3 is TGTGCCAGCGCCCCTCGTCGAGTTCTCTCTGGAAACACCATATATTTT. Translated, it gives CASAPRRVLSGNTIYF.

This rearrangement joins TRBV2 to TRBJ2-5; 9 bases map to TRBD1. The CDR3 length is 14 residues. Germline-derived CDR1 and CDR2 are SNHLY and FYNNEI. V was clipped by 7 bases and J by 5 bases; unmatched bases: 8. The CDR3 sequence: CASTSDRGLETQYF. The CDR3 region has the DNA TGTGCCAGCACCTCGGACAGGGGATTGGAGACCCAGTACTTC.

This sequence joins TRBV4-3 and TRBJ2-2; the D gene is possibly TRBD1 (6 bases). CDR1 is LGHNA, CDR2 YSLEER, per germline. V lost 2 bases, J lost 2 bases, and 12 bases lay in between. The CDR3 is 16 residues long. The CDR3 here is CASSQKNRDNTGELFF. The DNA of the CDR3 is TGCGCCAGCAGCCAAAAAAACAGGGATAACACCGGGGAGCTGTTTTTT.

The chain couples TRBV5-1 to TRBJ2-5; 7 bases fit TRBD2. Germline assignment: CDR1 SGHRS and CDR2 YFSETQ. The CDR3 spans 14 residues. Unmatched junction bases numbered 8, after V lost 2 bases and J lost 7 bases. CDR3 DNA sequence: TGCGCCAGCAGCTTCGGACTAGAAGGTGTGACCCAGTACTTC. Translating it yields CASSFGLEGVTQYF.

The rearrangement joins TRBV7-3 to TRBJ1-2, with a possible D match to TRBD1 (6 bases). Germline CDR1 is SGHTA and CDR2 is FQGTGA. This CDR3 has 13 residues. V was trimmed by 1 base and J by 8 bases, leaving 11 bases between them. The CDR3: CASSLNRATGYTF. In DNA, the CDR3 is TGTGCCAGCAGCTTAAACAGGGCTACCGGCTACACCTTC.

V usage is TRBV12-3 or TRBV12-4 and J usage is TRBJ2-3; D call uncertain. Trimming removed 2 bases from V and 5 bases from J, with 2 bases in between. This CDR3 is built from 11 residues. CDR3 sequence: CASSLRDTQYF. The DNA of the CDR3 is TGTGCCAGCAGTTTAAGAGATACGCAGTATTTT.

V gene TRBV19 combines with J gene TRBJ2-7, with D possibly TRBD2 on 6 matching bases. This CDR3 has 15 residues. V lost 3 bases and J lost 2, with 14 bases in between. Germline V gene sequence: CDR1 LNHDA, CDR2 SQIVND (reference sequence). CDR3 bases: TGTGCCAGTAGTATGCTGGGGGGACGGACCTACGAGCAGTACTTC. Translation gives CASSMLGGRTYEQYF.

The gene calls are TRBV14 and TRBJ1-4; no definite D call. V dropped 6 bases and J dropped 8 bases, with 16 bases sitting between them. The CDR3 loop spans 14 amino acids. Germline values: CDR1 SGHDN, CDR2 FVKESK. The CDR3 sequence is CASSMGGSREKLFF. CDR3 in DNA: TGTGCCAGCAGTATGGGCGGTTCGAGAGAAAAACTGTTTTTT.

V usage is TRBV3-1 (or the pseudogene TRBV3-2) and J usage is TRBJ1-6; D not certain. The germline gives CDR1 LGHDT, CDR2 YNNKEL (reference sequence). The CDR3 extends over 13 amino acids. The V gene lost 0 bases and the J gene lost 9 bases, with 6 bases spanning the gap. This chain's CDR3 is CASSQDGSSPLHF. The CDR3 nucleotides are TGTGCCAGCAGCCAAGATGGGAGTTCACCCCTCCACTTT.

The rearrangement links TRBV19 to TRBJ1-1; the D is unclear. Germline V CDR1 and CDR2: LNHDA, SQIVND (reference sequence). This CDR3 has 12 amino acids. Trimming took off 6 bases at V and 0 bases at J, with 5 bases between the two ends. The CDR3 nucleotides read TGTGCCAGTAGGGAAATGAACACTGAAGCTTTCTTT. It translates to CASREMNTEAFF.